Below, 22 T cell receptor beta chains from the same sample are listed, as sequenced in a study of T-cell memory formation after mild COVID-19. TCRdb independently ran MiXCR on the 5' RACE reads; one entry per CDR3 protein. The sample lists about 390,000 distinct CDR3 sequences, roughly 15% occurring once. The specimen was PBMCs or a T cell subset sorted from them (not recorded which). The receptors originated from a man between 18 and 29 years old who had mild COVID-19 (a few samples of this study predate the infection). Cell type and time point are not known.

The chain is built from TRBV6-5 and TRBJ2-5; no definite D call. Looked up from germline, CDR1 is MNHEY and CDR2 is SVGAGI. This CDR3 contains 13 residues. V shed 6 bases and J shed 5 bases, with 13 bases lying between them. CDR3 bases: TGTGCCAGCAGCTACCGTCTGCCTGAGACCCAGTACTTC. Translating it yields CASSYRLPETQYF.

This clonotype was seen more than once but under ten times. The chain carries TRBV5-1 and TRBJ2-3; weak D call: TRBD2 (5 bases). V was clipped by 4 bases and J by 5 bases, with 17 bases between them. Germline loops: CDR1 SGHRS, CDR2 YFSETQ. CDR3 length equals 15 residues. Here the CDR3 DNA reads TGCGCCAGCAGCCTAGGCGCGGGTGGGGAAGATACGCAGTATTTT. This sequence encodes CASSLGAGGEDTQYF.

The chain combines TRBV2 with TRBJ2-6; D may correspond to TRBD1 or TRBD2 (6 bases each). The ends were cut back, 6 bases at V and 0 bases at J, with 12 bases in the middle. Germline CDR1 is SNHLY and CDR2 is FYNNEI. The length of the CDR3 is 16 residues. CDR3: CASSEQGLSGANVLTF. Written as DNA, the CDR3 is TGTGCCAGCAGCGAACAGGGACTCTCTGGGGCCAACGTCCTGACTTTC.

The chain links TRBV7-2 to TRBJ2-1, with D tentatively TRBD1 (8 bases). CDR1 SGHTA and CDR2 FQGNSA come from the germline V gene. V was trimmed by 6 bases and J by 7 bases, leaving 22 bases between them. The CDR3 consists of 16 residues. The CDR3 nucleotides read TGTGCCAGCAGTTTGGGGGGGGCAGGGGGCCAGAATGAGCAGTTCTTC. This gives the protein CASSLGGAGGQNEQFF.

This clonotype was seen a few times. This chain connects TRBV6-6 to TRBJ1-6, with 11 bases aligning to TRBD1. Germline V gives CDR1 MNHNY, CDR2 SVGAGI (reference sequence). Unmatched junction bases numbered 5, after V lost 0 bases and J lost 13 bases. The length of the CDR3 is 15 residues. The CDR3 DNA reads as TGTGCCAGCAGTTACTCCGGGACAGGGGGTCTTCCCCTCCACTTT. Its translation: CASSYSGTGGLPLHF.

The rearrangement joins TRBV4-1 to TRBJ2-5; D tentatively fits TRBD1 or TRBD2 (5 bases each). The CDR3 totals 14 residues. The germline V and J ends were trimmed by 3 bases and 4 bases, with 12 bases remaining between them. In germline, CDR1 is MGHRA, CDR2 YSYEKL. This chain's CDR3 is CASSHPRDGETQYF. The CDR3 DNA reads TGCGCCAGCAGCCACCCCCGGGACGGAGAGACCCAGTACTTC.

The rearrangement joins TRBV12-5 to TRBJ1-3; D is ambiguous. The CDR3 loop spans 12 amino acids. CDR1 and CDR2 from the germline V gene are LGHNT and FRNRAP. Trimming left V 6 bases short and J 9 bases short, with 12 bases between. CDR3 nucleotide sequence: TGTGCTAGTGGGACTTCGGAGCGCACCATATATTTT. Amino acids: CASGTSERTIYF.

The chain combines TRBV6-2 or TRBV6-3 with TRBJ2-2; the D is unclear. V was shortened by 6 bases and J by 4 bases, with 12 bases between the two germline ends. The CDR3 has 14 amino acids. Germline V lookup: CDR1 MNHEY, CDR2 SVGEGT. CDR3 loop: CASRPSGRTGELFF. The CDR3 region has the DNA TGTGCCAGCAGACCCTCTGGACGCACCGGGGAGCTGTTTTTT.

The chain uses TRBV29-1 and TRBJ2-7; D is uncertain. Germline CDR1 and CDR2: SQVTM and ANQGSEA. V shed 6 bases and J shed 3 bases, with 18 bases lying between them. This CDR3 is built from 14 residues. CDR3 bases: TGCAGCGTACGAAACAGTATGCCTTACTACGAGCAGTACTTC. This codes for CSVRNSMPYYEQYF.

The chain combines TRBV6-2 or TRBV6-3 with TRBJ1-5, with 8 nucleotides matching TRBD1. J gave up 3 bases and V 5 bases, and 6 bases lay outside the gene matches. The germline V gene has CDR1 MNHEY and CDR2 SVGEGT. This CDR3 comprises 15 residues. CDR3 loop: CASSPSDRDNQPQHF. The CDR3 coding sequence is TGTGCCAGCAGTCCGTCGGACAGGGACAATCAGCCCCAGCATTTT.

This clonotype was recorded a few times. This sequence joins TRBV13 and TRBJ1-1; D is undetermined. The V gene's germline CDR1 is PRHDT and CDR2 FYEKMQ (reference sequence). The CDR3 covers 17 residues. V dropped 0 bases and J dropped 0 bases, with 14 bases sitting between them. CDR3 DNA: TGTGCCAGCAGCTTAGGCGGTTCCCCTTGGGTGAACACTGAAGCTTTCTTT. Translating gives CASSLGGSPWVNTEAFF.

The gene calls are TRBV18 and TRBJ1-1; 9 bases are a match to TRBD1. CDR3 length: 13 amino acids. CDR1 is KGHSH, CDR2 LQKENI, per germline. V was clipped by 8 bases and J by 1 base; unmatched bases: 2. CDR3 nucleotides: TGTGCCAGCGAACAGGGGGCGAACACTGAAGCTTTCTTT. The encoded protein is CASEQGANTEAFF.

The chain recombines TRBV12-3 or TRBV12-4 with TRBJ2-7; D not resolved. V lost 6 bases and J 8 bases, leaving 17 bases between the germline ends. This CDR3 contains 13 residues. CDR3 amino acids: CASSPGSASQQYF. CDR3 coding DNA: TGTGCCAGCAGCCCCGGGTCCGCTTCTCAGCAGTACTTC.

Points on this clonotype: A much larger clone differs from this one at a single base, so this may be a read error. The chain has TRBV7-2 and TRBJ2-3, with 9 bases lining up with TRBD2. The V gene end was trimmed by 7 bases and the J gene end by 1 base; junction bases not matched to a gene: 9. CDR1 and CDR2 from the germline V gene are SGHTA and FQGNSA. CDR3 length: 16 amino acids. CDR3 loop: CASIPDSGGGTDTQYF. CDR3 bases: TGTGCCAGCATCCCGGATAGCGGGGGAGGCACAGATACGCAGTATTTT. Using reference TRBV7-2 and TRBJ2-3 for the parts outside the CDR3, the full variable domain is GAGVSQSPSNKVTEKGKDVELRCDPISGHTALYWYRQSLGQGLEFLIYFQGNSAPDKSGLPSDRFSAERTGGSVSTLTIQRTQQEDSAVYLCASIPDSGGGTDTQYFGPGTRLTVL.

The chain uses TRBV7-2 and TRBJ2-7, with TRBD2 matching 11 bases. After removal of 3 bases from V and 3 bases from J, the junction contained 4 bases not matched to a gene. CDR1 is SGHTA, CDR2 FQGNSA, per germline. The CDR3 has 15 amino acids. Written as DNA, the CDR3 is TGTGCCAGCAGCTTCTCGACTAGCGGGGACTACGAGCAGTACTTC. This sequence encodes CASSFSTSGDYEQYF.

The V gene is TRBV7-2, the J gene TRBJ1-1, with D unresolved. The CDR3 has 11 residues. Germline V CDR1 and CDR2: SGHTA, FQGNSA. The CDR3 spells CACSGYTEAFF. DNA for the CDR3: TGTGCTTGTAGTGGGTACACTGAAGCTTTCTTT. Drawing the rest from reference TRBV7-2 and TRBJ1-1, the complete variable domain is GAGVSQSPSNKVTEKGKDVELRCDPISGHTALYWYRQSLGQGLEFLIYFQGNSAPDKSGLPSDRFSAERTGGSVSTLTIQRTQQEDSAVYLCACSGYTEAFFGQGTRLTVV.

In nucleotides, the CDR3 is TGTGCCAGCAGCCAGTGGGGGCATGGTCAGCCCCAGCATTTT. It codes for CASSQWGHGQPQHF. The gene calls are TRBV3-1 and TRBJ1-5; D is perhaps TRBD1 (6 bases). The germline gives CDR1 LGHDT, CDR2 YNNKEL (reference sequence). The length of the CDR3 is 14 residues. V was shortened by 3 bases and J by 6 bases, with 12 bases between the two germline ends.

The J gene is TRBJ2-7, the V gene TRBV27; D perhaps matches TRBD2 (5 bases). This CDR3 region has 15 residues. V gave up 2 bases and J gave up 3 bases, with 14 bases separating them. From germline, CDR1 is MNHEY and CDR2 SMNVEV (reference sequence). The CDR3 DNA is TGTGCCAGCAGTTTACGGGTAGGCGGAGGCTACGAGCAGTACTTC. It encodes CASSLRVGGGYEQYF.

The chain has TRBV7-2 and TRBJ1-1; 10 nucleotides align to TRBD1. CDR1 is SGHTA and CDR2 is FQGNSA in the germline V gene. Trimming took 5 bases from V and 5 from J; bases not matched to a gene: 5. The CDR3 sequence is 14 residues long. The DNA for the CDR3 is TGTGCCAGCAGCGTGACAGGGGGCCAAACTGAAGCTTTCTTT. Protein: CASSVTGGQTEAFF.

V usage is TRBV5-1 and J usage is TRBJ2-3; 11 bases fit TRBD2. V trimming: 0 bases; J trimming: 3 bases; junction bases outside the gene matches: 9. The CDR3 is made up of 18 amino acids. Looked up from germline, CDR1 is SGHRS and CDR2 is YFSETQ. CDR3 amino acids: CASSLEFSGGAVTDTQYF. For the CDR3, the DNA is TGCGCCAGCAGCTTGGAATTTAGCGGGGGGGCCGTGACAGATACGCAGTATTTT.

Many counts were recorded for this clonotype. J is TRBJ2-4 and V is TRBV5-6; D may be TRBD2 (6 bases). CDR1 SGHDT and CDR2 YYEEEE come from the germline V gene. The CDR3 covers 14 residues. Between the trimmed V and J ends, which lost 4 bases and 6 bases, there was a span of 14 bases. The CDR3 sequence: CASSPWGVTNIQYF. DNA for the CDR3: TGTGCCAGCAGCCCATGGGGGGTTACAAACATTCAGTACTTC.

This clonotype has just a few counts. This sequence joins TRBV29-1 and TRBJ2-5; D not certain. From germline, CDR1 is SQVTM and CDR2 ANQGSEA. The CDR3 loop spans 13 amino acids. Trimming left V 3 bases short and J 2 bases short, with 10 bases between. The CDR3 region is CSVDQNLQETQYF. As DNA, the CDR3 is TGCAGCGTTGATCAGAACCTGCAAGAGACCCAGTACTTC.